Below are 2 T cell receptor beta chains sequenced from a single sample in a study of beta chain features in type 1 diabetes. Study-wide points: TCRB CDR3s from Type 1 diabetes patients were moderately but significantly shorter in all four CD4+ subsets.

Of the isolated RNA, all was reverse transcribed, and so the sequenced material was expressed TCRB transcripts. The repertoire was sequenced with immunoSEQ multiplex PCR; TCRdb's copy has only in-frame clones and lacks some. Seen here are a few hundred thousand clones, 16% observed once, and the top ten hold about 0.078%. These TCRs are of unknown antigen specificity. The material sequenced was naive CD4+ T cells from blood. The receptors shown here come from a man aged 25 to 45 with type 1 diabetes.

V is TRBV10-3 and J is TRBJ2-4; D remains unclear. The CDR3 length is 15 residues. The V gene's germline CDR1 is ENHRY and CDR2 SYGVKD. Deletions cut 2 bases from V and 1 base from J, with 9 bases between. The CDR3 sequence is CAISEGPQAKNIQYF. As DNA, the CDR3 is TGTGCCATCAGTGAGGGACCCCAGGCCAAAAACATTCAGTACTTC.

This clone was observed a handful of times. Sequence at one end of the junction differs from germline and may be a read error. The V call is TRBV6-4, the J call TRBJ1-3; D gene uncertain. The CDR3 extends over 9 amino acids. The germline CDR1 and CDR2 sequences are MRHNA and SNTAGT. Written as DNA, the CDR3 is TGTGCCAGCAGCGAGGAGCGGGTCTTT. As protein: CASSEERVF.